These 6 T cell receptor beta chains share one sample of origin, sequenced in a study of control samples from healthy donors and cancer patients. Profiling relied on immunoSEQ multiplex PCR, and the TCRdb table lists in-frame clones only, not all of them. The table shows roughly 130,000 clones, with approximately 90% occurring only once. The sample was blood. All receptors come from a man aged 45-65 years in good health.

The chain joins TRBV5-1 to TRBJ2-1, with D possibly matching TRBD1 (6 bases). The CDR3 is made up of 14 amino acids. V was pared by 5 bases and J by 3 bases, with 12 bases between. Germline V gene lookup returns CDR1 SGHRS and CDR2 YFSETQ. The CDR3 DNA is TGCGCCAGCAGATTTGCAGGGGACTACAATGAGCAGTTCTTC. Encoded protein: CASRFAGDYNEQFF.

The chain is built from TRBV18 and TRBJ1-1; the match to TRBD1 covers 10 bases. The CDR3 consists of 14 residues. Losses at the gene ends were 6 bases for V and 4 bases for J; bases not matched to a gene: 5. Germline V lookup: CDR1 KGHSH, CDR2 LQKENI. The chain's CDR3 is CASSRQGAGTEAFF. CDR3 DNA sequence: TGTGCCAGCTCCCGACAGGGGGCAGGCACTGAAGCTTTCTTT.

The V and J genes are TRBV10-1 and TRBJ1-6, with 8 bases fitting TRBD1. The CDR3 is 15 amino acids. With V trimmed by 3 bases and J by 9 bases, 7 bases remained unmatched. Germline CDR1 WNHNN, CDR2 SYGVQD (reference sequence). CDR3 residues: CASSEDNRGSSPLHF. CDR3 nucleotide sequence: TGCGCCAGCAGTGAAGATAACAGGGGGTCTTCACCCCTCCACTTT.

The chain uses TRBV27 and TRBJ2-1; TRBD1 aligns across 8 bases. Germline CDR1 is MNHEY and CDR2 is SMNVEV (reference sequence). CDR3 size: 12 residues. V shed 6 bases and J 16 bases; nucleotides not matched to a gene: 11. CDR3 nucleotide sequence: TGTGCCAGCAGGCTTAGGGCGGGACAGGCTTTCTTC. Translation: CASRLRAGQAFF.

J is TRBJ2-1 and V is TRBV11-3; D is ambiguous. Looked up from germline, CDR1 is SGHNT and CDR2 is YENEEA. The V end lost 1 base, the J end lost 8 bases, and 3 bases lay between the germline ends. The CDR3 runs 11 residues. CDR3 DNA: TGTGCCAGCAGCTTAGGCTATGAGCAGTTCTTC. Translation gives CASSLGYEQFF.

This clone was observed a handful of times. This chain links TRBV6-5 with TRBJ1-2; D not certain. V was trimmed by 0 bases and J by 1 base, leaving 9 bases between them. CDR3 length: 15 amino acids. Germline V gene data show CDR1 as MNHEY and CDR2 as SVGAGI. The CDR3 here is CASSYSAGINYGYTF. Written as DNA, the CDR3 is TGTGCCAGCAGTTACTCCGCGGGAATTAACTATGGCTACACCTTC.